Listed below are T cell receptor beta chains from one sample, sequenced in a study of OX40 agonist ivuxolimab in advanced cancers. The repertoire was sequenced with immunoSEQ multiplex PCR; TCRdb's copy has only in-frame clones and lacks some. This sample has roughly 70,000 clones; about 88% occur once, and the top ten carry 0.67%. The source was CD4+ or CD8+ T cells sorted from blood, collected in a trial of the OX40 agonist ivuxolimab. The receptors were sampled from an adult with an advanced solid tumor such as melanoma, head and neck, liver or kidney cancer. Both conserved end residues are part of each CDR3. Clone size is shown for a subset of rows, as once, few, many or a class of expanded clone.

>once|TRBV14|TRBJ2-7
CASSQEGRMRIVVYEQYF
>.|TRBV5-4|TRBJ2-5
CASSSRVAEETQYF
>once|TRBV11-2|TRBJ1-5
CASSLGASGNQPQHF
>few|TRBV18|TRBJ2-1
CASSPPTGGYEQFF
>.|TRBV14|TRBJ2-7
CASSQQRGSEQYF
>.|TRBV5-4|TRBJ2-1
CASSPGLSGNEQFF
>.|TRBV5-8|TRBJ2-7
CASSLGQDGTYEQYF
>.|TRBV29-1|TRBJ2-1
CSVVRSGGNEQFF
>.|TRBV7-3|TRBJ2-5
CASSPPNQETQYF
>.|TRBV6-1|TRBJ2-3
CASRLAGFTDTQYF
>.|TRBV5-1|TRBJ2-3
CASARGQGTFTDTQYF
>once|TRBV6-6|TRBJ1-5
CASRTSGQGENQPQHF
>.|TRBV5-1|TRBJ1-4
CASSLTVVKEKLFF
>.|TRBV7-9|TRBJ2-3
CASSPRGARVPDTQYF
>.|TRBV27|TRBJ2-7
CASSSYPTRFEQYF
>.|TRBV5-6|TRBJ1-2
CASSLGTRGPLGYTF
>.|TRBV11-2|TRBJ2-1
CASSLTSGRVYNEQFF
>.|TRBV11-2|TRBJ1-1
CASSLSTGVTVNTEAFF
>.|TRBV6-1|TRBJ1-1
CASTRGENTEAFF
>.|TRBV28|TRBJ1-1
CASRRPQTLNTEAFF
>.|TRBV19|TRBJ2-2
CASSIEGAGGELFF
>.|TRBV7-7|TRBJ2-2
CASSYRMNTGELFF
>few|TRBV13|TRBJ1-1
CASSLRSQVGLNTEAFF
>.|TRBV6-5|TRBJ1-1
CASSRMGEAFF
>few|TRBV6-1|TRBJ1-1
CASSERMNTEAFF
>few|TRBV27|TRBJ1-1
CASSFGGYTEAFF
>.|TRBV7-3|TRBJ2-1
CASSLFKAAVYNEQFF
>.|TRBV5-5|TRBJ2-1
CASSLAGTSGMAEQFF
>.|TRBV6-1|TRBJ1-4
CASSDLGGPTNEKLFF
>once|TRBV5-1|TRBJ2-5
CASSLIPIETQYF
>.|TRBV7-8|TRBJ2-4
CASSPFTGILAKNIQYF
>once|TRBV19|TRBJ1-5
CASSMMWGGRTKPQHF
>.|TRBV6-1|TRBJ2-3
CASSTGLAGSDTQYF
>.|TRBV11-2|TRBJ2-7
CASSFRRTGVLNEQYF
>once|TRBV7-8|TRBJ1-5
CASSLARGAPYSNQPQHF